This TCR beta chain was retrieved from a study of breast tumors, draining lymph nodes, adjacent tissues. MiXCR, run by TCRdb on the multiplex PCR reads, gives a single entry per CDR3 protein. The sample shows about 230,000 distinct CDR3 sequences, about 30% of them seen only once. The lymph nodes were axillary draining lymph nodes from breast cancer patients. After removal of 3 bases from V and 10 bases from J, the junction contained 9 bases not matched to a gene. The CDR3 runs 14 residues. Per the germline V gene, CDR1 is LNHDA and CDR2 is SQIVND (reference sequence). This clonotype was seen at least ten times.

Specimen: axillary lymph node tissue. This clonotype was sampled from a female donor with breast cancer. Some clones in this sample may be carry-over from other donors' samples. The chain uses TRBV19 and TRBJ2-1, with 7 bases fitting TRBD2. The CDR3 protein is CASSMSGGVEEQFF. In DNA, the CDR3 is TGTGCCAGTAGTATGTCGGGAGGAGTTGAGGAGCAGTTCTTC.